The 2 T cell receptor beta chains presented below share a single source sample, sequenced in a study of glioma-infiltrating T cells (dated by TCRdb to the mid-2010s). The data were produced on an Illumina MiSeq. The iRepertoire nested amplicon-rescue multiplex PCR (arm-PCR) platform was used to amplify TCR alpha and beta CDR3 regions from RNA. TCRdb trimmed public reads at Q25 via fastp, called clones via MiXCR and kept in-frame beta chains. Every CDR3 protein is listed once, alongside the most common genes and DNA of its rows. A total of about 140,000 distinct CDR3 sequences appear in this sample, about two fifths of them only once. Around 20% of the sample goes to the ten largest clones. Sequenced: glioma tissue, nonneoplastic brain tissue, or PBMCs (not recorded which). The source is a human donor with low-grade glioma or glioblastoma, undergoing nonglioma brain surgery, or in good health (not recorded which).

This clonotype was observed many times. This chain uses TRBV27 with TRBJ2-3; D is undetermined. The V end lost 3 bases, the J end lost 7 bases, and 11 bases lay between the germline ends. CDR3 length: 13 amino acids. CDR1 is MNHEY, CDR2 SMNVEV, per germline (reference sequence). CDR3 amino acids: CASSLGMINTQYF. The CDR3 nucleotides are TGTGCCAGCAGTTTGGGGATGATAAATACGCAGTATTTT.

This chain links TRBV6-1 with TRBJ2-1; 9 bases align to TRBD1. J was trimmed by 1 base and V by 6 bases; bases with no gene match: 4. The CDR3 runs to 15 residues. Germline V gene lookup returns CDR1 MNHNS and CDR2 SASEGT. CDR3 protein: CASSETGGSYNEQFF. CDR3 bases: TGTGCCAGCAGCGAGACAGGGGGGTCCTACAATGAGCAGTTCTTC.